These T cell receptor beta chains were read from a single sample in a study of blood T cell repertoires in COVID-19. Sequencing was performed with immunoSEQ multiplex PCR; in TCRdb, only in-frame clones are kept and a portion is missing. The sample lists approximately 360,000 clones, over 75% seen once, with about 0.89% in the top ten. Sequenced input: PBMCs or T cells enriched from blood (not recorded which). These receptors came from a woman between 25 and 40 years old with acute COVID-19. CDR3s include the opening cysteine and the closing phenylalanine or tryptophan. The D gene is left open where the match is weak.

j_call	v_call	cdr3_length	d_call	cdr3_nt	cdr3_aa
TRBJ2-7	TRBV3-1/TRBV3-2	14	TRBD2	TGTGCCAGCAGCCCACTAGCGGGGGCCTACGAGCAGTACTTC	CASSPLAGAYEQYF
TRBJ2-3	TRBV5-1	15	TRBD2	TGCGCCAGCGGGCCATTGGGACTAGCTGGAGATACGCAGTATTTT	CASGPLGLAGDTQYF
TRBJ2-2	TRBV5-1	18	-	TGCGCCAGCAGCCCGAGGGCTAGCCCCGGGTTGAGACCCGGGGAGCTGTTTTTT	CASSPRASPGLRPGELFF
TRBJ2-7	TRBV5-1	15	TRBD1	TGCGCCAGCAGCTTGGCCTGGCAGGGGGCCTACGAGCAGTACTTC	CASSLAWQGAYEQYF
TRBJ2-1	TRBV5-1	16	TRBD1	TGCGCCAGCAGCTTTGGCTATCTCGGGACAGGAGATGAGCAGTTCTTC	CASSFGYLGTGDEQFF
TRBJ1-2	TRBV5-8	13	-	TGTGCCAGCAGCTTGGATGTTCGGTATGGCTACACCTTC	CASSLDVRYGYTF
TRBJ2-1	TRBV9	15	TRBD2	TGTGCCAGCAGCGCTAGCGGGGGTAACTACAATGAGCAGTTCTTC	CASSASGGNYNEQFF
TRBJ2-1	TRBV6-4	12	-	TGTGCCAGCAGTGACTGGAGAGGAGAGCAGTTCTTC	CASSDWRGEQFF
TRBJ1-2	TRBV29-1	13	-	TGCAGCGTTGCCGTCGGTGACGGCGGTGGCTACACCTTC	CSVAVGDGGGYTF
TRBJ2-7	TRBV2	14	-	TGTGCCAGCAAGGCAGGACTGGACTCCTACGAGCAGTACTTC	CASKAGLDSYEQYF
TRBJ1-1	TRBV21-1	16	-	TGTGCCAGCAGCTTCCCAAAGGGGGGGCAGGGCACTGAAGCTTTCTTT	CASSFPKGGQGTEAFF
TRBJ2-2	TRBV6-2/TRBV6-3	16	TRBD1	TGTGCCAGCAGTGTAACGACAGGGGATAACACCGGGGAGCTGTTTTTT	CASSVTTGDNTGELFF
TRBJ2-7	TRBV7-3	16	TRBD2	TGTGCCAGCAGCGACCGACCGGGACTACCAATCTACGAGCAGTACTTC	CASSDRPGLPIYEQYF
TRBJ1-1	TRBV3-1/TRBV3-2	14	-	TGTGCCAGCAGCCGGTTGACAGGGAACACTGAAGCTTTCTTT	CASSRLTGNTEAFF
TRBJ2-7	TRBV10-3	13	TRBD2	TGTGCCATACGAAGGGAGGGGAGTCCCGAGCAGTACTTC	CAIRREGSPEQYF
TRBJ1-1	TRBV24-1	13	-	TGTGCCACCAGTCGGCAGGGTCACACTGAAGCTTTCTTT	CATSRQGHTEAFF
TRBJ1-5	TRBV2	15	TRBD1	TGTGCCAGCAGACTCTACAGGGGTGGCAATCAGCCCCAGCATTTT	CASRLYRGGNQPQHF
TRBJ1-2	TRBV18	16	-	TGTGCCAGCTCACCAATCCCGTCCGGGGAGGGCAATGGCTACACCTTC	CASSPIPSGEGNGYTF
TRBJ2-7	TRBV3-1/TRBV3-2	16	TRBD2	TGTGCCAGCAGCCACGTTAGCGGGGTCGGGTACCGCGAGCAGTACTTC	CASSHVSGVGYREQYF
TRBJ1-3	TRBV13	15	-	TGTGCCAGCAGCTTTCAGGGGTCCTCTGGAAACACCATATATTTT	CASSFQGSSGNTIYF
TRBJ2-3	TRBV7-3	14	TRBD1	TGTGCCAGCAGCTTGACAGGGCGCACAGATACGCAGTATTTT	CASSLTGRTDTQYF
TRBJ1-2	TRBV29-1	14	TRBD1	TGCAGCGTTGCTATAACAGGGGTGGACTATGGCTACACCTTC	CSVAITGVDYGYTF
TRBJ1-2	TRBV29-1	15	-	TGCAGCGTTGGGGGGACGGAGGGTAAAGGCTATGGCTACACCTTC	CSVGGTEGKGYGYTF
TRBJ1-1	TRBV6-1	15	-	TGTGCCAGCACAATATGGGGGGGCGGGAACACTGAAGCTTTCTTT	CASTIWGGGNTEAFF
TRBJ2-1	TRBV30	12	TRBD2	TGTGCCTCTCTAGCGGGATACAATGAGCAGTTCTTC	CASLAGYNEQFF
TRBJ1-5	TRBV9	14	-	TGTGCCAGCAGCGTTTCCCCCCTTAGTCAGCCCCAGCATTTT	CASSVSPLSQPQHF
TRBJ1-5	TRBV5-5	15	-	TGTGCCAGCAGCTTGGACCAGGGTACCAATCAGCCCCAGCATTTT	CASSLDQGTNQPQHF
TRBJ2-3	TRBV24-1	14	-	TGTGCCACCAGTGATCCGCGGGGATCAGATACGCAGTATTTT	CATSDPRGSDTQYF
TRBJ1-2	TRBV29-1	12	-	TGCAGCGTTCCTGACAGGAGCTATGGCTACACCTTC	CSVPDRSYGYTF
TRBJ2-7	TRBV12-3/TRBV12-4	13	-	TGTGCCAGCAGTTTCGGGGGACCCTACGAGCAGTACTTC	CASSFGGPYEQYF
TRBJ1-1	TRBV27	15	TRBD1	TGTGCCAGCAGAAAACCAGGGGGCGTCGAGACTGAAGCTTTCTTT	CASRKPGGVETEAFF
TRBJ1-4	TRBV5-8	17	TRBD1	TGTGCCAGCAGCTTTACGACAGGGGGCCGGAGGAATGAAAAACTGTTTTTT	CASSFTTGGRRNEKLFF